Presented here are 6 T cell receptor beta chains from one specimen sequenced in a study of CD8+CD57+ T cells in acquired aplastic anemia. Profiles of TCR beta VDJ and CDR3 were generated from a genomic DNA template. TCRdb called the reads again in MiXCR, with one record for every CDR3 protein. Among about 240,000 distinct CDR3 sequences listed, approximately 45% were seen once. The sequenced patients had an expansion of CD8+CD57+ cells seen by flow cytometry. The sequencing input was sorted CD4+, CD8+, or CD8+CD57+ T cells (not recorded which) from PBMCs. The receptors here all came from a human donor with aplastic anemia.

V usage is TRBV20-1 and J usage is TRBJ2-1; 10 nucleotides align to TRBD2. The CDR3 totals 19 residues. Looked up from germline, CDR1 is DFQATT and CDR2 is SNEGSKA (reference sequence). Trimming cost V 4 bases and J 7 bases; bases outside gene matches: 22. The CDR3 sequence is CSATRGLAGVFSTDNEQFF. The DNA of the CDR3 is TGCAGTGCTACTAGGGGGCTAGCGGGAGTGTTCAGCACAGATAATGAGCAGTTCTTC.

The chain employs TRBV7-3 and TRBJ1-1; D gene ambiguous. The CDR3 covers 13 residues. The V gene lost 2 bases and the J gene lost 4 bases, with 8 bases spanning the gap. Germline V CDR1 and CDR2: SGHTA, FQGTGA. CDR3 nucleotides: TGTGCCAGCAGCTTAGAGGTAATCACTGAAGCTTTCTTT. This sequence encodes CASSLEVITEAFF.

In this sample, this clonotype turned up many times. V and J are TRBV7-2 and TRBJ2-7; 8 bases match TRBD1. Germline V lookup: CDR1 SGHTA, CDR2 FQGNSA. The trim removed 3 bases at V and 2 bases at J, leaving 3 bases unmatched. There are 14 residues in the CDR3. CDR3 residues: CASSFGTGTYEQYF. The CDR3 DNA reads TGTGCCAGCAGCTTTGGGACAGGAACCTACGAGCAGTACTTC.

The V gene is TRBV2, the J gene TRBJ1-2; D unclear. Deletions cut 4 bases from V and 0 bases from J, with 9 bases between. CDR3 length: 14 residues. Germline V gene sequence: CDR1 SNHLY, CDR2 FYNNEI. CDR3 bases: TGTGCCAGCAGTGTTGTCGGGACTAACTATGGCTACACCTTC. Its translation: CASSVVGTNYGYTF.

This chain joins TRBV24-1 and TRBJ2-7, with D possibly being TRBD1 or TRBD2 (5 bases each). V was trimmed by 5 bases and J by 5 bases, leaving 12 bases between them. The CDR3 sequence is 13 residues long. The germline gives CDR1 KGHDR, CDR2 SFDVKD. CDR3 sequence: CATSGWGSHEQYF. Written as DNA, the CDR3 is TGTGCCACCAGTGGGTGGGGGTCCCACGAGCAGTACTTC.

The CDR3 here is CASSMDWQGGYGYTF. CDR3 nucleotide sequence: TGTGCCAGTAGTATGGACTGGCAGGGGGGCTATGGCTACACCTTC. This chain connects TRBV19 to TRBJ1-2; TRBD1 matches 7 bases. Germline assignment: CDR1 LNHDA and CDR2 SQIVND (reference sequence). V trimming: 3 bases; J trimming: 4 bases; junction bases outside the gene matches: 8. This CDR3 contains 15 residues. The full variable domain, with the rest looked up from reference TRBV19 and TRBJ1-2, is DGGITQSPKYLFRKEGQNVTLSCEQNLNHDAMYWYRQDPGQGLRLIYYSQIVNDFQKGDIAEGYSVSREKKESFPLTVTSAQKNPTAFYLCASSMDWQGGYGYTFGSGTRLTVV.